Listed here are 16 T cell receptor beta chains from one sample, sequenced in a study of shared clonotypes between healthy human individuals (dated by TCRdb to 2020 to 2021). Library creation used the immunoSEQ multiplex PCR assay. TCRdb took this table from immuneACCESS and kept in-frame rearrangements with V and J called. Such tables lack part of the clones; where checked against another copy, unresolved V genes explain under half of the gap, and the rest is unexplained. The sample table lists some 500,000 clones, 90% to 97% of them with a count of one. The ten top clones hold about 0.054% of the sample. The sample comprised naive CD4+ T cells sorted from blood. Reading the label with the study, this specimen's cell subset or site is: CD45RA+ positively selected. The receptor set was obtained from a woman in her thirties in good health.

V gene TRBV7-7 combines with J gene TRBJ2-7; 12 bases map to TRBD2. V lost 5 bases to trimming and J lost 4 bases; unmatched junction nucleotides: 6. The germline V gene has CDR1 SSHAT and CDR2 FNYEAQ (reference sequence). The CDR3 spans 15 residues. In DNA, the CDR3 is TGTGCCAGCAGCCCCGGACTAGCGGGAATATACGAGCAGTACTTC. Its protein product is CASSPGLAGIYEQYF.

Note on this clone: At one end the junction does not follow the germline gene, possibly because of a read error. This chain joins TRBV6-4 and TRBJ2-7, with D perhaps matching TRBD1 (6 bases). CDR3 length equals 14 residues. Germline assignment: CDR1 MRHNA and CDR2 SNTAGT. CDR3 in DNA: TGTGCCAGCAGCCGGGACACCCTCTCCTGCGAGCAGTACTTC. This translates into CASSRDTLSCEQYF.

This rearrangement joins TRBV7-9 to TRBJ2-7; maybe TRBD2 (7 bases). Germline assignment: CDR1 SEHNR and CDR2 FQNEAQ (reference sequence). The CDR3 loop spans 15 amino acids. V was trimmed by 6 bases and J by 4 bases, leaving 19 bases between them. CDR3 in DNA: TGTGCCAGCAGACCCCACAGGGAGGGTATATACGAGCAGTACTTC. Its translation is CASRPHREGIYEQYF.

The gene calls are TRBV5-1 and TRBJ1-1, with no clear D. Germline CDR1 and CDR2: SGHRS and YFSETQ. The V gene lost 2 bases and the J gene lost 3 bases, with 11 bases spanning the gap. This CDR3 spans 14 amino acids. The CDR3 coding sequence is TGCGCCAGCAGCTTTGGAGGTCATGACACTGAAGCTTTCTTT. Protein product: CASSFGGHDTEAFF.

The chain couples TRBV5-1 to TRBJ1-1; D is undetermined. V gave up 0 bases and J gave up 4 bases, with 10 bases separating them. The CDR3 has 14 amino acids. Per the germline V gene, CDR1 is SGHRS and CDR2 is YFSETQ. CDR3 nucleotide sequence: TGCGCCAGCAGCTTGGCGGCGGACTTCACTGAAGCTTTCTTT. Protein: CASSLAADFTEAFF.

The rearrangement uses TRBV18 and TRBJ1-5; maybe TRBD1 (6 bases). Trimming left V 1 base short and J 5 bases short, with 12 bases between. The CDR3 length is 15 residues. From germline, CDR1 is KGHSH and CDR2 LQKENI. CDR3 in DNA: TGTGCCAGCTCACCACGTGTACAGGGCGATCAGCCCCAGCATTTT. This gives the protein CASSPRVQGDQPQHF.

This chain links TRBV10-1 with TRBJ2-7, with 7 bases aligning to TRBD1. Trimming cost V 8 bases and J 2 bases; bases outside gene matches: 12. This CDR3 has 15 amino acids. Germline CDR1 is WNHNN and CDR2 is SYGVQD (reference sequence). For the CDR3, the DNA is TGCGCCAGCTCTGCCCAGGGGGTATCTCCCTACGAGCAGTACTTC. Translated, it gives CASSAQGVSPYEQYF.

The chain links TRBV10-1 to TRBJ2-3; 14 positions agree with TRBD2. CDR1 WNHNN and CDR2 SYGVQD come from the germline V gene (reference sequence). This CDR3 comprises 17 residues. The ends lost 6 bases at V and 8 bases at J; junction bases unmatched: 13. The CDR3 DNA follows: TGCGCCAGCAGCGTACTTGGACTAGCGGGAGGACAGGGTACGCAGTATTTT. It codes for CASSVLGLAGGQGTQYF.

V is TRBV25-1 and J is TRBJ1-1; D may be TRBD1 (6 bases). Trimming took 5 bases from V and 4 from J, leaving 20 bases between them. There are 16 residues in the CDR3. The V gene's germline CDR1 is MGHDK and CDR2 SYGVNS. In nucleotides, the CDR3 is TGTGCCAGCAGTTTACAGGGAATGGTAGGAGGCACTGAAGCTTTCTTT. Residues: CASSLQGMVGGTEAFF.

The J gene is TRBJ2-7, the V gene TRBV5-5; D ambiguous. The germline V and J ends were trimmed by 0 bases and 2 bases, with 3 bases remaining between them. The germline V gene has CDR1 SGHKS and CDR2 YYEKEE (reference sequence). This CDR3 contains 12 residues. CDR3 DNA sequence: TGTGCCAGCAGCTTGGTTACCTACGAGCAGTACTTC. Translated, it gives CASSLVTYEQYF.

The gene calls are TRBV19 and TRBJ1-4, with D maybe TRBD1 (5 bases). V was cut by 5 bases and J by 5 bases, with 12 bases left in between. This CDR3 has 14 amino acids. The germline CDR1 and CDR2 sequences are LNHDA and SQIVND (reference sequence). CDR3 DNA: TGTGCCAGTAGTTGGGGCAGTTGGAATGAAAAACTGTTTTTT. Translating gives CASSWGSWNEKLFF.

The rearrangement uses TRBV4-1 and TRBJ1-4, with no clear D. Per the germline V gene, CDR1 is MGHRA and CDR2 is YSYEKL. The CDR3 totals 13 residues. Trimming stripped 4 bases from V and 6 bases from J, with 9 bases between. CDR3 in DNA: TGCGCCAGCAGCCCGGTGAACCATGAAAAACTGTTTTTT. Encoded protein: CASSPVNHEKLFF.

The count of this clone is one. At one end, the junction sequence differs from germline, possibly due to a read error. The chain uses TRBV6-1 and TRBJ1-5, with a possible D match to TRBD1 (6 bases). CDR3 size: 14 residues. CDR1 and CDR2 from the germline V gene are MNHNS and SASEGT. The chain's CDR3 is CASREAGEGQPQHF. The CDR3, as DNA: TGTGCCAGCAGAGAAGCAGGGGAAGGTCAGCCCCAGCATTTT.

V usage is TRBV6-4 and J usage is TRBJ2-1; no clear D gene. Germline CDR1 and CDR2: MRHNA and SNTAGT. V lost 4 bases to trimming and J lost 5 bases, with 12 bases between them. This CDR3 contains 14 residues. The CDR3 region is CASSAPGRNNEQFF. CDR3 nucleotide sequence: TGTGCCAGCAGTGCTCCCGGACGGAACAATGAGCAGTTCTTC.

The rearrangement links TRBV7-9 to TRBJ1-4; 8 nucleotides line up with TRBD1. This CDR3 region has 16 residues. Germline-derived CDR1 and CDR2 are SEHNR and FQNEAQ (reference sequence). V was pared by 4 bases and J by 6 bases, with 10 bases of the junction left unmatched. The CDR3 is CASSSRSGQGDEKLFF. The CDR3 nucleotides read TGTGCCAGCAGCTCAAGGAGCGGACAGGGAGATGAAAAACTGTTTTTT.

The chain joins TRBV5-4 to TRBJ2-5; 12 nucleotides match TRBD2. Near its end, the DNA agrees better with TRBJ2-7, so the J call may be wrong. Per germline, CDR1 SGHNT and CDR2 YYREEE (reference sequence). This CDR3 has 15 amino acids. The CDR3 is CASSTRTSGIYEQYF. As DNA, the CDR3 is TGTGCCAGCAGCACCCGGACTAGCGGGATCTACGAGCAGTACTTC.